This paragraph covers one T cell receptor (beta chain) sequence. This sample is drawn from a study of shared clonotypes between healthy human individuals. Every donor was a Caucasian adult from Nashville, Tennessee. Each unsorted sample relied on about 100 million PBMCs as its source of genomic DNA. The authors distributed each subset's genomic DNA evenly over several immunoSEQ plates. Generated by immunoSEQ multiplex PCR, the TCRdb table keeps only in-frame clones and is missing some. The sample includes about 490,000 clones, about three quarters of them seen just once. The CDR3 is 17 amino acids. After removal of 4 bases from V and 4 bases from J, the junction contained 8 bases not matched to a gene. Germline V lookup: CDR1 SGHRS, CDR2 YFSETQ.

The chain combines TRBV5-1 with TRBJ2-2; TRBD2 aligns across 12 bases. The sequence was obtained from a woman between 40 and 55 years old in good health. Some clones in this sample may be carry-over from other donors' samples. The specimen sequenced was PBMCs. The CDR3 sequence: CASSVTSGSARTGELFF. The CDR3 DNA sequence: TGCGCCAGCAGCGTGACTAGCGGGAGCGCTCGCACCGGGGAGCTGTTTTTT.